Included here is one T cell receptor (beta chain) sequence, with context. The antigen is not known. This sample was taken from a study of T-cell memory formation after mild COVID-19. One entry per CDR3 protein, called by TCRdb with MiXCR from the 5' RACE reads. The sample shows about 290,000 distinct CDR3 sequences, 15% to 20% of them seen only once. General observations from the study: Later expanders leaned toward CD4+, whereas clones contracting from day 15 to 85 were balanced CD4/CD8.

Input material: PBMCs or a T cell subset sorted from them (not recorded which). The TCR originated in a man aged 18 to 30 who had mild COVID-19 (a few samples of this study predate the infection). Cell type and time point are not known.

CDR3 coding DNA: TGTGCCAGCATCTCCTCCCAAGATACGCAGTATTTT. Translated: CASISSQDTQYF. The gene calls are TRBV28 and TRBJ2-3; no clear D. Per germline, CDR1 MDHEN and CDR2 SYDVKM. V was clipped by 7 bases and J by 5 bases, with 10 bases between them. The CDR3 totals 12 residues.